This T cell receptor (beta chain) was recovered during a study of blood T cell repertoires in COVID-19. Study background: The cDNA or gDNA used as material had been derived from T cells, B-cell-depleted T cells, or PBMCs.

This CDR3 region has 15 residues. J gave up 3 bases and V 0 bases, and 2 bases lay outside the gene matches. Germline values: CDR1 SGHRS, CDR2 YFSETQ. Some clones are missing from TCRdb's copy, which holds only in-frame ones; the method was immunoSEQ multiplex PCR. The sample holds some 200,000 clones, approximately 82% seen once. The rearrangement uses TRBV5-1 and TRBJ2-3; 9 nucleotides match TRBD2. The sequence came from a woman between 40 and 50 years old who had recovered from COVID-19. The sequenced material came from peripheral blood. The CDR3 DNA follows: TGCGCCAGCAGCTTGGAGGCGGGGGGGACAGATACGCAGTATTTT. This sequence encodes CASSLEAGGTDTQYF.